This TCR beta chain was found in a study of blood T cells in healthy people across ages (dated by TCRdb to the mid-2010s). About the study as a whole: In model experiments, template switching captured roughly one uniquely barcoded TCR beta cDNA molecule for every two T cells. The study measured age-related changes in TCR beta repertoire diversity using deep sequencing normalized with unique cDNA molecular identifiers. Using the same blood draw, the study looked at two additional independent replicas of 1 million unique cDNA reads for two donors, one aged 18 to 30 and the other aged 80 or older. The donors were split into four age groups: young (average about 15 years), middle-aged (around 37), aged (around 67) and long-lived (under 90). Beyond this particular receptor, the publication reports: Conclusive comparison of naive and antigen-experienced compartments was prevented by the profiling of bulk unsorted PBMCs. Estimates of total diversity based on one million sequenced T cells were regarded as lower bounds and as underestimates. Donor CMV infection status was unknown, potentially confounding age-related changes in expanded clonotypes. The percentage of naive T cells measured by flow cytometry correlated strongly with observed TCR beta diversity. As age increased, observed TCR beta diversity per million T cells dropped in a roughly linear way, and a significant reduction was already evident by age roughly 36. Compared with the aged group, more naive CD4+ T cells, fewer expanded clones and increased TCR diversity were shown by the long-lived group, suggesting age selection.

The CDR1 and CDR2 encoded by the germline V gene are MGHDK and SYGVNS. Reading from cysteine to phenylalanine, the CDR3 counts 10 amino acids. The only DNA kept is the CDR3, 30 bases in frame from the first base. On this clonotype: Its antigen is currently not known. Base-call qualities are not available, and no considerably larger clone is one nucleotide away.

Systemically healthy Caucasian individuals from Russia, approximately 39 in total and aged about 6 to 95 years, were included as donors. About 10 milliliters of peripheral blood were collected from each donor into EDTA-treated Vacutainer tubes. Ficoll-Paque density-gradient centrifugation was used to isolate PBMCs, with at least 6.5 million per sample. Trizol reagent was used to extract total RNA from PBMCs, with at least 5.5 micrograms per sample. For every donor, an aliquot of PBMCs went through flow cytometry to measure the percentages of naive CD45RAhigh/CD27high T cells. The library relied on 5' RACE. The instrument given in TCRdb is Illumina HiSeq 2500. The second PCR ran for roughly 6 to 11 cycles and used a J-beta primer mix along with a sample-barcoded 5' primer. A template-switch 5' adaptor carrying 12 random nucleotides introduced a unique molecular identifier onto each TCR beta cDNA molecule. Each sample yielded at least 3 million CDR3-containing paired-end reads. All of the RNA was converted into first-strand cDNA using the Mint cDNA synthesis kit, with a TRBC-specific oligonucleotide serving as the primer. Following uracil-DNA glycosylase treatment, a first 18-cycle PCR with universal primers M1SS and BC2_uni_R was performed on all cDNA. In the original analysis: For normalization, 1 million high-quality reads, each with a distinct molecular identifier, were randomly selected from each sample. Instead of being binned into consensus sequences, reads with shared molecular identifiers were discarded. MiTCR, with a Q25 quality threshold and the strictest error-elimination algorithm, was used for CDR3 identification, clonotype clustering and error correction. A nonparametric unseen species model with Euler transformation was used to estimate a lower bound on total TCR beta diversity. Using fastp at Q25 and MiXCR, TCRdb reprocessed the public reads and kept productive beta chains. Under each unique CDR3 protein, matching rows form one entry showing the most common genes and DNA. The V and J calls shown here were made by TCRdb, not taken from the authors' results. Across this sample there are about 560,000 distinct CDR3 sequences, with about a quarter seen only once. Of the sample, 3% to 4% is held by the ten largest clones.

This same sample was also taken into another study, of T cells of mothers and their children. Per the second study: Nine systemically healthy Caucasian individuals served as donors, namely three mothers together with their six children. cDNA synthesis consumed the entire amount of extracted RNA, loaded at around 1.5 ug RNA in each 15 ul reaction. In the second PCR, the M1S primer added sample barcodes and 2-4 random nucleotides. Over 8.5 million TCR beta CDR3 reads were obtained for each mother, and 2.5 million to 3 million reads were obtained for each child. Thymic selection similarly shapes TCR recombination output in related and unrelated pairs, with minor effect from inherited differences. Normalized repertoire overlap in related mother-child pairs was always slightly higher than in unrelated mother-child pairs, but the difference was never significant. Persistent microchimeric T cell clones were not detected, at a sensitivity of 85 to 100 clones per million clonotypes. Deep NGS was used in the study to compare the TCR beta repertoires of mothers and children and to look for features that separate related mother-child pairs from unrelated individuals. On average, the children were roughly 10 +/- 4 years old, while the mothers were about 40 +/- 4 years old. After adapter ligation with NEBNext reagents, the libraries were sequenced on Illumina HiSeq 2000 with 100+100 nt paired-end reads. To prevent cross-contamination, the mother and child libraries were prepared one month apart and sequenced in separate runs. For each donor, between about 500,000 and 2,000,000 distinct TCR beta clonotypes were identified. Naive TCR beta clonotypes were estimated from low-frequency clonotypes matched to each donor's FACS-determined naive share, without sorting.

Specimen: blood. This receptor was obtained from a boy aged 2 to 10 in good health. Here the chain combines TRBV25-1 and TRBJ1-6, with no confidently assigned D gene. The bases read TGTGCACTCGGGAATTCACCCCTCCACTTT. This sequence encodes CALGNSPLHF.